Listed below are T cell receptor beta chains from one sample, sequenced in a study of cytomegalovirus exposure and HLA in healthy donors. Assay: immunoSEQ multiplex PCR; the TCRdb copy retains only in-frame clones and omits some. Of around 70,000 clones listed, around 65% are singletons. Material: PBMCs. The receptors originated from a man between 60 and 70 years old in good health and CMV-seropositive. Both conserved end residues are part of each CDR3. A D gene is named only where the DNA matches it firmly. For some rows the clone size is stated as once, few or many, or as a class when expanded; others skip it.

clone_size	j_call	v_call	d_call	cdr3_aa	cdr3_nt
once	TRBJ2-3	TRBV18	NA	CASSRGISTDTQYF	TGTGCCAGCTCACGCGGAATTAGCACAGATACGCAGTATTTT
NA	TRBJ2-7	TRBV4-2	TRBD2	CASSQGLEREGPLSYEQYF	TGTGCCAGCAGCCAAGGTTTAGAGCGGGAGGGTCCCCTCTCCTACGAGCAGTACTTC
NA	TRBJ2-7	TRBV5-8	NA	CASSPSSYEQYF	TGTGCCAGCAGCCCGAGCTCCTACGAGCAGTACTTC
NA	TRBJ1-1	TRBV9	NA	CASSVGGLGNTEAFF	TGTGCCAGCAGCGTAGGGGGGCTCGGGAACACTGAAGCTTTCTTT
few	TRBJ2-2	TRBV27	TRBD1	CASTPGGSGELFF	TGTGCCAGCACCCCAGGGGGATCCGGGGAGCTGTTTTTT
NA	TRBJ2-1	TRBV2	TRBD1	CASSERAGTGKGEQFF	TGTGCCAGCAGTGAACGGGCCGGGACAGGGAAGGGTGAGCAGTTCTTC
NA	TRBJ2-1	TRBV7-9	TRBD2	CASSLGLANNNEQFF	TGTGCCAGCAGCTTAGGACTAGCGAACAACAATGAGCAGTTCTTC
NA	TRBJ2-3	TRBV11-3	NA	CASSLGASGRSSTDTQYF	TGTGCCAGCAGCTTAGGGGCCAGTGGCAGGTCCAGCACAGATACGCAGTATTTT
NA	TRBJ1-5	TRBV13	TRBD1	CASSLGGQGSPDQPQHF	TGTGCCAGCAGCTTAGGGGGACAGGGATCTCCCGATCAGCCCCAGCATTTT
NA	TRBJ2-7	TRBV25-1	NA	CASSAIYEQYF	TGTGCCAGCAGTGCAATCTACGAGCAGTACTTC
NA	TRBJ2-6	TRBV5-8	NA	CASRDRVSGANVLTF	TGTGCCAGCAGGGACAGAGTCTCTGGGGCCAACGTCCTGACTTTC
NA	TRBJ2-7	TRBV7-8	NA	CASSLVADEQYF	TGTGCCAGCAGCTTAGTTGCGGACGAGCAGTACTTC
NA	TRBJ1-5	TRBV2	NA	CASTQDRLGQPQHF	TGTGCCAGCACTCAGGACAGATTGGGTCAGCCCCAGCATTTT
few	TRBJ2-3	TRBV4-3	NA	CASSQEPGPTFADTQYF	TGCGCCAGCAGCCAAGAGCCAGGGCCGACTTTCGCAGATACGCAGTATTTT
NA	TRBJ2-2	TRBV10-3	TRBD1	CAISPATGGNTGELFF	TGTGCCATCAGCCCAGCGACAGGGGGAAACACCGGGGAGCTGTTTTTT
once	TRBJ2-5	TRBV5-6	TRBD2	CASSPSGRGVETQYF	TGTGCCAGCAGCCCTAGCGGGAGAGGGGTGGAGACCCAGTACTTC
NA	TRBJ2-1	TRBV11-3	NA	CASSSVANEQFF	TGTGCCAGCAGCTCCGTAGCCAATGAGCAGTTCTTC
NA	TRBJ2-7	TRBV7-9	TRBD1	CASSSWDSPYEQYF	TGTGCCAGCAGCTCCTGGGACAGTCCCTACGAGCAGTACTTC
NA	TRBJ1-5	TRBV2	NA	CASSEGSSNQPQHF	TGTGCCAGCAGTGAAGGCAGTAGCAATCAGCCCCAGCATTTT
NA	TRBJ2-2	TRBV18	NA	CASSPTTGTNGELFF	TGTGCCAGCTCACCCACGACAGGAACAAACGGGGAGCTGTTTTTT
NA	TRBJ2-7	TRBV6-1	NA	CASSSDNYEQYF	TGTGCCAGCAGTTCGGACAATTACGAGCAGTACTTC
NA	TRBJ2-3	TRBV2	TRBD2	CASIRGTSGKDTQYF	TGTGCCAGCATTCGCGGGACTAGCGGAAAAGATACGCAGTATTTT
NA	TRBJ2-2	TRBV2	NA	CASRVTGSNTGELFF	TGTGCCAGCAGGGTCACAGGGTCCAACACCGGGGAGCTGTTTTTT